This TCR beta chain is drawn from a study of cytomegalovirus exposure and HLA in healthy donors (TCRdb year 2017). Regarding the study in general: In an earlier analysis of approximately 500 of the donors, about 270 Gb of sequence data and some 100 million unique TCR beta sequences from 150 million to 200 million T cells were reported. Alongside the repertoire data, information on donor age, sex, ethnicity and CMV serostatus was compiled. Typing coverage varied by locus: roughly 629-630 donors for A, B, C, DRB1 and DQB1; more than 500 for DQA1; some 610 for DPA1; roughly 470 for DPB1. Along with the roughly 670-subject first cohort, a separate validation cohort of over a hundred different subjects was used. Using immunosequencing, the study profiled T cell repertoires from 500 to 800 subjects and related those repertoires to cytomegalovirus serostatus. Class I and class II HLA loci were covered by the typing at four-digit resolution. The study combined high-throughput TCR immunosequencing, statistical association of individual TCRs with disease status, and machine learning to predict cytomegalovirus infection status. To decide whether each TCR beta V gene segment behaved as functional or pseudogenic, an earlier analysis of some 540 of the donors relied on high-throughput TCR beta sequencing. Roughly five DR-DQ haplotypes were treated as single units for association and clustering because of strong linkage in the cohort. An early release that covered approximately 600 HLA-typed donors contained around 300 gigabases of sequencing data and around 80 million unique TCR sequences. In a later genetic analysis, genome-wide SNP genotypes for about three fifths of the roughly 670 donors were used, and that subset was treated as a discovery cohort. The aim of the study was to test whether cataloging public T cell receptors could identify signatures of past pathogen exposure. Across 300 to 400 genotyped donors of the cohort, an average of about 200,000 unique TCR beta nucleotide sequences per donor were sequenced, and roughly a sixth of those sequences were non-productive. Of the approximately 370 genotyped donors, 81% were placed in the genetic ancestry cluster associated with self-reported Caucasian donors. The later analysis used no new phenotypic data to find candidate immune exposures, relying instead on TCR beta sequences and their occurrence across donors. To study patterns of TCR occurrence, a later analysis re-analyzed previously published TCR beta repertoires from 666 donors and added high-resolution HLA genotyping. Every repertoire in the discovery cohort had been generated on one and the same sequencing platform.

A remark on this clone: The clone's antigen remains unknown. Base qualities are missing; no much larger clone stands one base away.

General conclusions and limits of the study: Some IMGT-functional V segments, including TRBV6-2 and TRBV6-3, could not be told apart with the 87-base-pair reads, so those segments were excluded. In an earlier analysis of 587 of the donors, most TCR beta V segments were observed in productive rearrangements about 87% or about 30% of the time, broadly matching IMGT annotations. In a later analysis, 16,951 TCR beta sequences were associated with specific HLA alleles at a false discovery rate of 0.05. A further reported finding was that TCR beta sequences accurately predicted the HLA-A and HLA-B alleles for most subjects in the first cohort. In a later analysis, HLA-associated TCR beta chains showed more clonal expansion and lower generation probabilities than non-associated chains that were equally common. Because some donors lacked HLA typing at each locus, the association tests relied only on the typed subset. Because counts were too low, some 17 rarely observed V segments, including chromosome 9 orphons, were excluded from the earlier analysis of 587 of the donors. Several of the top co-occurrence clusters appeared to be linked to parvovirus B19, influenza, CMV and Epstein-Barr virus, according to a later analysis. According to the authors, the approach could potentially be generalized to other disease states and immunological phenotypes. Immune exposure information for the cohort was limited to CMV serostatus. Correlated functional status among segregating V segments might reflect linkage disequilibrium, but an unknown experimental factor could not be ruled out. The cohort was sequenced for TCR beta chains only, and without alpha or paired-chain data the features that could be detected were limited. A total of fewer than 200 TCR beta chains were listed by the study as associated with cytomegalovirus. According to a later genetic analysis, donors in an Asian-associated ancestry cluster had fewer N-insertions in productive TCRs than the approximately 690-donor mean. When HLA alleles, especially DR and DQ, strongly co-occurred, attributing TCR associations to individual alleles was difficult. According to a later analysis, most CMV-associated TCR beta chains appeared to be HLA-restricted, and the HLA associations seemed to be driven largely by CMV exposure. A later genetic analysis associated a missense DCLRE1C variant with V-gene and J-gene trimming of TCR beta chains, and an independent cohort replicated the association. The classifier was reported to diagnose cytomegalovirus status with high specificity and sensitivity in both the original and validation cohorts. According to a later analysis, TCR association rates differed among HLA loci, with DRB1 alleles showing the most associated TCRs and HLA-C alleles showing the fewest. Presence/absence analyses assumed roughly uniform sequencing depth across donors, an assumption that may not hold. A cluster of highly shared sequence variants was judged likely to represent a technical artifact of the sequencing pipeline. While some public TCRs were present in many individuals, most TCR sequences turned up only very rarely across donors. Three of the identified cytomegalovirus-associated TCR beta chains were confirmed in vitro to be specific for cytomegalovirus antigens.

The cohort was made up of approximately 670 healthy bone marrow donors. At the time of sampling, every cohort member was nominally healthy, though immune exposures that went unrecorded were likely present. The donor was CMV seronegative and was included in the group of several hundred seronegative cohort members. Every donor gave a peripheral blood sample, and the peripheral blood mononuclear cells from that sample were used for TCR beta sequencing. The Qiagen DNeasy Blood Extraction Kit was used to extract genomic DNA from the blood cell samples. The CDR3 sequence holds 16 residues, the cysteine and phenylalanine included. Only the CDR3 part of the read is kept: 48 bases, read in frame from the first base. For CDR1 and CDR2, the germline V gene lists MNHEY and SVGAGI. V is trimmed back by 4 bases and J by 4 bases, and the junction contains 10 bases that no gene match accounts for. Library prep was done by the immunoSEQ multiplex PCR assay. A mixture of 60 forward primers for TCR Vbeta segments and 13 reverse primers for TCR Jbeta segments was used in the multiplex PCR. A multiplex PCR assay on genomic DNA amplified the CDR3 region of rearranged TCR beta genes. On the Illumina HiSeq System, the amplified TCR beta libraries were sequenced as 87-base-pair reads. The authors processed their data as follows. A later analysis tallied tens of millions of unique TCR beta chains across the 666 repertoires, and 10 million to 11 million of those chains were shared by two or more donors. A nearest-neighbor algorithm error-corrected the raw reads and collapsed the reads into unique sequences, merging closely related sequences to remove PCR and sequencing errors. To assign V, D and J gene segments, CDR3 sequences were aligned to IMGT reference sequences. For a sequence to be retained, a match of at least six nucleotides to both a V gene segment and a J gene segment was required. Rearrangements were classified as productive when the CDR3 lacked stop codons and remained in frame with V and J, and all other rearrangements were classified as non-productive. CDR3 was defined according to IMGT convention as the region running from the second conserved V-encoded cysteine to the conserved J-encoded phenylalanine. The earlier analysis of 500 to 600 of the donors excluded sequences that lacked an unambiguous match to a single V gene segment. An earlier analysis of 450 to 650 of the donors called V segments functional above 56.7% productive rearrangements and segregating when the between-donor standard deviation exceeded 5%. A statistical classification framework was built for diagnosing cytomegalovirus status from the catalog of TCR beta chain sequences. In a later analysis, TCR nucleotide sequences were compared against IMGT/GENE-DB human TR gene sequences so that V and J genes could be assigned. A later analysis assigned CDR3 sequences and most-parsimonious VDJ recombination scenarios with the TCRdist pipeline. In a later analysis, every TCR beta chain was defined by the combination of its CDR3 amino acid sequence and its V-gene family, and reads without a unique V-gene family were dropped. In a later analysis, 450 to 600 highly shared, low-generation-probability nucleotide sequences were removed to address suspected cross-contamination and a sequencing artifact. In a later analysis, a clonal expansion index was calculated for each public chain from normalized within-repertoire ranks of inferred template counts. Generation probabilities in a later analysis came from a VDJ recombination model fitted to out-of-frame rearrangements, and those results were checked against IGoR. In a later analysis, hypergeometric tests were used to score TCR-TCR, TCR-HLA and TCR-CMV co-occurrence, with a repertoire-size bias correction applied to TCR pairs. A later analysis estimated false discovery rates by permuting HLA or CMV assignments 20 times. In a later analysis, co-occurring TCRs were grouped using DBSCAN, with TCRdist sequence similarity added in when clustering inside HLA-allele-positive subsets. For co-occurrence clustering, repertoires with fewer than 30,000 or more than 120,000 public chains were excluded, along with 5 or 6 repertoires with anomalous nucleotide sharing. Not all clones reach the TCRdb copy of this immuneACCESS table, which keeps in-frame sequences only. Checked studies attribute under half of the gap to unresolved V genes and leave the rest unexplained. For V, J and clone size, that table is used; D and trimming come from the DNA. For this sample there are 150,000 to 200,000 clones; about 80% appear just once. The ten biggest clones cover about 2.2% of the sample.

This TCR was recovered from a woman in her 30s in good health and CMV-seronegative. The chain is assembled from TRBV6-5 and TRBJ1-1; 9 central bases correspond to TRBD1. The specimen sequenced was PBMCs. Here is the DNA: TGTGCCAGCAGTTCCTTACCGGGACAGGGTGTCACTGAAGCTTTCTTT. It is translated as CASSSLPGQGVTEAFF.